This is a list of T cell receptor beta chains from one sample in a study of blood T cell repertoires in COVID-19. Clones were read by immunoSEQ multiplex PCR, and TCRdb kept only the in-frame ones, dropping some. This table holds around 400,000 clones, 80% to 90% found once. The sample taken for sequencing was peripheral blood. These receptor sequences come from a woman between 25 and 40 years old with COVID-19, enrolled during active disease. Both conserved end residues are part of each CDR3. The D gene is left open where the match is weak. Part of the rows lack a size; the others show once, few, many or a class for expanded clones.

d_gene: -; j_gene: TRBJ2-5; v_gene: TRBV2; abundance: -; CDR3nt: TGTGCCAGCAGGCGAATCGGTCAGACCCAGTACTTC; CDR3aa: CASRRIGQTQYF
d_gene: TRBD1; j_gene: TRBJ2-7; v_gene: TRBV28; abundance: -; CDR3nt: TGTGCCAGCAGTTTCCTACAGGACAGGTATGACGAGCAGTACTTC; CDR3aa: CASSFLQDRYDEQYF
d_gene: TRBD2; j_gene: TRBJ2-2; v_gene: TRBV9; abundance: -; CDR3nt: TGTGCCAGCAGCGTCGGGAGGACGGTCACCGGGGAGCTGTTTTTT; CDR3aa: CASSVGRTVTGELFF
d_gene: -; j_gene: TRBJ2-3; v_gene: TRBV5-6; abundance: -; CDR3nt: TGTGCCAGCAGCTTGGTGTGGGACAAGATCACAGATACGCAGTATTTT; CDR3aa: CASSLVWDKITDTQYF
d_gene: TRBD1; j_gene: TRBJ2-5; v_gene: TRBV12-3/TRBV12-4; abundance: -; CDR3nt: TGTGCCAGCACCGAGACAGGGTTGAAGACCCAGTACTTC; CDR3aa: CASTETGLKTQYF
d_gene: -; j_gene: TRBJ2-7; v_gene: TRBV30; abundance: -; CDR3nt: TGTGCCTGGAGTCCAAACTACGAGCAGTACTTC; CDR3aa: CAWSPNYEQYF
d_gene: -; j_gene: TRBJ1-5; v_gene: TRBV11-2; abundance: -; CDR3nt: TGTGCCAGCAGCTTAGATCCACAGGCCAATCAGCCCCAGCATTTT; CDR3aa: CASSLDPQANQPQHF
d_gene: -; j_gene: TRBJ1-1; v_gene: TRBV30; abundance: -; CDR3nt: TGTGCCTGGAGTGAGACCCAGGTGAACACTGAAGCTTTCTTT; CDR3aa: CAWSETQVNTEAFF
d_gene: -; j_gene: TRBJ2-7; v_gene: TRBV5-1; abundance: once; CDR3nt: TGCGCCAGCAGCTTGAGCACAGGGTGGGAGCAGTACTTC; CDR3aa: CASSLSTGWEQYF
d_gene: TRBD1; j_gene: TRBJ2-1; v_gene: TRBV11-2; abundance: -; CDR3nt: TGTGCCAGCAGCTTCACCGGGACAGGGCCGAACAATGAGCAGTTCTTC; CDR3aa: CASSFTGTGPNNEQFF
d_gene: -; j_gene: TRBJ1-3; v_gene: TRBV2; abundance: few; CDR3nt: TGTGCCAGCAGTGGGCGGAGGGCGGGAGGAAACACCATATATTTT; CDR3aa: CASSGRRAGGNTIYF
d_gene: -; j_gene: TRBJ2-3; v_gene: TRBV19; abundance: -; CDR3nt: TGTGCCAGTAGTATCGGCCTAAGTGGGGGCTATAGCACAGATACGCAGTATTTT; CDR3aa: CASSIGLSGGYSTDTQYF
d_gene: -; j_gene: TRBJ2-3; v_gene: TRBV7-3; abundance: -; CDR3nt: TGTGCCAGCAGCTTAAACCCCACAAAAGATACGCAGTATTTT; CDR3aa: CASSLNPTKDTQYF
d_gene: -; j_gene: TRBJ1-5; v_gene: TRBV30; abundance: -; CDR3nt: TGTGCCTGGAGTGACCCCGCCGGGCAGCCCCAGCATTTT; CDR3aa: CAWSDPAGQPQHF
d_gene: TRBD1; j_gene: TRBJ2-5; v_gene: TRBV10-3; abundance: -; CDR3nt: TGTGCCATCAGTGAGGCAGGACAGGGAAGAGAGACCCAGTACTTC; CDR3aa: CAISEAGQGRETQYF
d_gene: TRBD1; j_gene: TRBJ2-5; v_gene: TRBV2; abundance: -; CDR3nt: TGTGCCAGCAGTGAACAGGGGGCAGGGGAGACCCAGTACTTC; CDR3aa: CASSEQGAGETQYF
d_gene: -; j_gene: TRBJ2-2; v_gene: TRBV5-4; abundance: -; CDR3nt: TGTGCCAGCAGCCCTTGGACAGGAGGGACCGGGGAGCTGTTTTTT; CDR3aa: CASSPWTGGTGELFF
d_gene: -; j_gene: TRBJ2-2; v_gene: TRBV11-2; abundance: -; CDR3nt: TGTGCCAGCAGCAGGCGGGGGAACACCGGGGAGCTGTTTTTT; CDR3aa: CASSRRGNTGELFF
d_gene: -; j_gene: TRBJ1-2; v_gene: TRBV9; abundance: -; CDR3nt: TGTGCCAGCAGCAAGCAAGTTGCTAACTATGGCTACACCTTC; CDR3aa: CASSKQVANYGYTF
d_gene: -; j_gene: TRBJ2-2; v_gene: TRBV28; abundance: -; CDR3nt: TGTGCCAGCAGTTTAGGACTCCCGAACACCGGGGAGCTGTTTTTT; CDR3aa: CASSLGLPNTGELFF
d_gene: -; j_gene: TRBJ1-5; v_gene: TRBV5-5; abundance: -; CDR3nt: TGTGCCAGCAGTTCAAGGCCGGGGGACAATCAGCCCCAGCATTTT; CDR3aa: CASSSRPGDNQPQHF
d_gene: TRBD2; j_gene: TRBJ2-7; v_gene: TRBV28; abundance: -; CDR3nt: TGTGCCAGCAGTTTAATTAGCGGGAGCCACTACGAGCAGTACTTC; CDR3aa: CASSLISGSHYEQYF
d_gene: TRBD2; j_gene: TRBJ2-2; v_gene: TRBV28; abundance: -; CDR3nt: TGTGCCAGCAGCTCCCCGGGACTAGCGGTAACCGGGGAGCTGTTTTTT; CDR3aa: CASSSPGLAVTGELFF
d_gene: TRBD1; j_gene: TRBJ1-5; v_gene: TRBV2; abundance: -; CDR3nt: TGTGCCAGCAGGTTACAGGGGAGCCAGCCCCAGCATTTT; CDR3aa: CASRLQGSQPQHF
d_gene: -; j_gene: TRBJ2-5; v_gene: TRBV14; abundance: -; CDR3nt: TGTGCCAGCAGCCCTACCCCTCTGACCCAGTACTTC; CDR3aa: CASSPTPLTQYF
d_gene: -; j_gene: TRBJ1-6; v_gene: TRBV7-2; abundance: -; CDR3nt: TGTGCCAGCAGCGGGGGGGTGTCATATTCACCCCTCCACTTT; CDR3aa: CASSGGVSYSPLHF
d_gene: -; j_gene: TRBJ1-4; v_gene: TRBV4-2; abundance: -; CDR3nt: TGTGCCAGCAGTCCCACCGGGGATCCTAATGAAAAACTGTTTTTT; CDR3aa: CASSPTGDPNEKLFF
d_gene: TRBD2; j_gene: TRBJ2-1; v_gene: TRBV29-1; abundance: -; CDR3nt: TGCAGCGTTGTTCCCCTTAGCGGGAGCGGTGCGGCCAATGAGCAGTTCTTC; CDR3aa: CSVVPLSGSGAANEQFF
d_gene: -; j_gene: TRBJ1-5; v_gene: TRBV28; abundance: -; CDR3nt: TGTGCCAGCAGTTTTGGCAGGTGGGGCAATCAGCCCCAGCATTTT; CDR3aa: CASSFGRWGNQPQHF
d_gene: TRBD1; j_gene: TRBJ2-2; v_gene: TRBV28; abundance: -; CDR3nt: TGTGCCAGCAGTTACACAGGGGTGGGCGGGGAGCTGTTTTTT; CDR3aa: CASSYTGVGGELFF
d_gene: -; j_gene: TRBJ2-2; v_gene: TRBV28; abundance: -; CDR3nt: TGTGCCAGCAGATCAGGCGTCACCGGGGAGCTGTTTTTT; CDR3aa: CASRSGVTGELFF
d_gene: -; j_gene: TRBJ1-6; v_gene: TRBV30; abundance: -; CDR3nt: TGTGCCTGGAGTGTAGGACAGACCAATTCACCCCTCCACTTT; CDR3aa: CAWSVGQTNSPLHF
d_gene: -; j_gene: TRBJ1-1; v_gene: TRBV2; abundance: -; CDR3nt: TGTGCCAGCAGTGAAGTGAGGGCGGAAGCTTTCTTT; CDR3aa: CASSEVRAEAFF
d_gene: -; j_gene: TRBJ2-3; v_gene: TRBV7-7; abundance: -; CDR3nt: TGTGCTAGCAGGGGGGGAGGGCCCGGAGATACGCAGTATTTT; CDR3aa: CASRGGGPGDTQYF
d_gene: TRBD2; j_gene: TRBJ2-3; v_gene: TRBV5-1; abundance: -; CDR3nt: TGCGCCAGCAGCTCCGGGACTAGCGTAGATACGCAGTATTTT; CDR3aa: CASSSGTSVDTQYF
d_gene: -; j_gene: TRBJ2-1; v_gene: TRBV20-1; abundance: -; CDR3nt: TGCAGTGCTAGTAAGCGGCGCTCCTACAATGAGCAGTTCTTC; CDR3aa: CSASKRRSYNEQFF